This T cell receptor beta chain was captured in a study of CD8 T cells in ankylosing spondylitis. The CDR3 length is 17 residues. V lost 1 base to trimming and J lost 6 bases, with 21 bases between them. Per the germline V gene, CDR1 is MNHEY and CDR2 is SVGAGI. Quantitative 5'-RACE was performed with molecular barcodes, and it yielded the TCR beta libraries. TCRdb processed the 5' RACE reads anew with MiXCR; each CDR3 protein has one entry. The sample lists around 250,000 distinct CDR3 sequences, around a tenth seen once, with under 8% in the top ten. This clonotype was picked up many times. The rearrangement joins TRBV6-5 to TRBJ1-1; D gene ambiguous. Sequences were obtained from blood, either unsorted or a sorted T cell fraction (not recorded which). The TCR comes from a male donor with ankylosing spondylitis or in good health (not recorded which). In nucleotides, the CDR3 is TGTGCCAGCAGTTACTTTCCCCTCAGTGACTTGTATCCTGAAGCTTTCTTT. Residues: CASSYFPLSDLYPEAFF.